This T cell receptor beta chain was sequenced during a study of T-cell reconstitution after alpha-beta-depleted transplantation in children. With regard to this clonotype: Antigen specificity is unknown.

Germline V gene sequence: CDR1 DFQATT, CDR2 SNEGSKA (reference sequence). CDR3 length: 11 residues. Trimming shortened V by 2 bases and J by 6 bases, and 5 bases separated the two germline ends. Study findings and constraints: TCRbeta diversity was high at day 60 in some patients (a result of surviving recipient T cells and thymic progenitors). Several hundred rapidly expanded clones from non-depleted graft cells reportedly supplied alpha-beta T cells about two months post-transplant. Counts and diversity of T cells one year after transplant came mostly from newly produced T cells.

A library of TCRbeta sequences, prepared with unique molecular identifiers, was generated. MiXCR, applied by TCRdb to the PCR reads, yields one record per CDR3 protein. The sample consists of 610,000 or so distinct CDR3 sequences, 27% of them appearing once. This clonotype was obtained from a boy less than two years old with Wiskott-Aldrich syndrome, due to receive a stem cell transplant. The gene calls are TRBV20-1 and TRBJ2-4; D call uncertain. The specimen was PBMCs, collected before TCRalphabeta/CD19-depleted stem cell transplant. The CDR3 bases are TGCAGTGCTAGATTCCCAAACATTCAGTACTTC. Translating gives CSARFPNIQYF.